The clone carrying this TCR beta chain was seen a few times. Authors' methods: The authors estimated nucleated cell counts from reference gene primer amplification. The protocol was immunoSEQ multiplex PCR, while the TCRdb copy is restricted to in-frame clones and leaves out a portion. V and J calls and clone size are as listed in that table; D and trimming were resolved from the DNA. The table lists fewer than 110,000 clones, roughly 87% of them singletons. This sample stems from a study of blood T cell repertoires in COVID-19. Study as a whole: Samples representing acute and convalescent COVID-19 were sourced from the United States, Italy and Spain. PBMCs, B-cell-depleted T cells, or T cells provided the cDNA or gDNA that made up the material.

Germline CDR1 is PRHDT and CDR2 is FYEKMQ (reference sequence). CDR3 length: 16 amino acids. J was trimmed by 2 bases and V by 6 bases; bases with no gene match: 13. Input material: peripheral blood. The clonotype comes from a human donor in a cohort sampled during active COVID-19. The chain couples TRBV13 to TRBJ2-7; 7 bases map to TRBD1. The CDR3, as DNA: TGTGCCAGCAGTTCAACCGGGAACCAGGGGGCCTACGAGCAGTACTTC. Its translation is CASSSTGNQGAYEQYF.